The 21 T cell receptor beta chains presented below share a single source sample, sequenced in a study of Ad26.COV2.S vaccination and SARS-CoV-2 variants. Treatment noted: some 20 received Ad26.COV2.S at low or high dose, single or two shots; several received placebo; per-sample allocation not given. The samples date from day 63 after the first vaccine or placebo injection. This table comes from immunoSEQ multiplex PCR, and its TCRdb copy is limited to in-frame clones, with some not included. Of 400,000 to 500,000 clones listed, 80% to 90% are singletons. The specimen comprised peripheral blood, sampled in a trial of Ad26.COV2.S vaccine versus placebo. The source of these receptors is a person aged 18-65 years who received the Ad26.COV2.S COVID-19 vaccine or a placebo.

The chain carries TRBV15 and TRBJ1-2, with 7 bases lining up with TRBD1. Looked up from germline, CDR1 is LNHNV and CDR2 is YYDKDF (reference sequence). Unmatched junction bases numbered 6, after V lost 3 bases and J lost 2 bases. This CDR3 contains 15 residues. The CDR3 nucleotides are TGTGCCACCAGCAGGACCCGGGACAGCAACTATGGCTACACCTTC. It specifies CATSRTRDSNYGYTF.

The chain recombines TRBV18 with TRBJ1-4, with D hard to call. Germline V gene data show CDR1 as KGHSH and CDR2 as LQKENI. The CDR3 loop spans 14 amino acids. The ends were cut back, 2 bases at V and 7 bases at J, with 11 bases in the middle. CDR3 in amino acids: CASSPKKGGEKLFF. CDR3 nucleotides: TGTGCCAGCTCACCAAAGAAGGGCGGTGAAAAACTGTTTTTT.

This sequence joins TRBV4-3 and TRBJ2-3, with D possibly TRBD2 on 6 matching bases. Germline V gene data show CDR1 as LGHNA and CDR2 as YSLEER. V lost 1 base and J lost 8, with 13 bases in between. The length of the CDR3 is 14 residues. In nucleotides, the CDR3 is TGCGCCAGCAGCCAAGTGGGCCAGGGAGGTACGCAGTATTTT. It codes for CASSQVGQGGTQYF.

This sequence joins TRBV6-5 and TRBJ1-1; 7 bases are a match to TRBD1. Germline V gives CDR1 MNHEY, CDR2 SVGAGI. Unmatched junction bases numbered 6, after V lost 2 bases and J lost 0 bases. CDR3 length: 16 residues. The CDR3 protein is CASSYLRDSMNTEAFF. The CDR3 coding sequence is TGTGCCAGCAGTTACCTCCGGGACAGCATGAACACTGAAGCTTTCTTT.

V is TRBV27 and J is TRBJ1-4; 9 bases map to TRBD1. V lost 5 bases and J lost 6; bases outside the gene matches: 10. This CDR3 has 16 residues. Germline V CDR1 and CDR2: MNHEY, SMNVEV (reference sequence). This CDR3 reads CASSLYPGQGDEKLFF. DNA of the CDR3: TGTGCCAGCAGTCTATATCCGGGACAGGGCGATGAAAAACTGTTTTTT.

The J gene is TRBJ2-3, the V gene TRBV3-1 (or the pseudogene TRBV3-2); D is undetermined. The CDR3 is 11 residues long. The germline V gene has CDR1 LGHDT and CDR2 YNNKEL (reference sequence). With 4 bases removed from V and 5 bases from J, the gap between germline ends came to 4 bases. The CDR3 bases are TGTGCCAGCAGCCTTGAAGATACGCAGTATTTT. It translates to CASSLEDTQYF.

This rearrangement joins TRBV4-2 to TRBJ1-3, with a tentative D call TRBD1 (5 bases). Germline V gene lookup returns CDR1 LGHNA and CDR2 YNFKEQ. Trimming stripped 1 base from V and 8 bases from J, with 21 bases between. This CDR3 contains 17 residues. CDR3 in DNA: TGTGCCAGCAGCCAAGCTAAGCAGGGAGGAAAAGGGGACACCATATATTTT. Translation: CASSQAKQGGKGDTIYF.

V usage is TRBV6-5 and J usage is TRBJ2-3; D perhaps matches TRBD2 (6 bases). This CDR3 is built from 15 residues. The germline V gene encodes CDR1 MNHEY and CDR2 SVGAGI. The V gene lost 3 bases and the J gene lost 0 bases, with 10 bases spanning the gap. CDR3 residues: CASSYWGRSTDTQYF. The CDR3 bases are TGTGCCAGCAGTTATTGGGGGAGGAGCACAGATACGCAGTATTTT.

This chain links TRBV5-1 with TRBJ1-1; D unresolved. V gave up 4 bases and J gave up 4 bases, with 14 bases separating them. The length of the CDR3 is 14 residues. From germline, CDR1 is SGHRS and CDR2 YFSETQ. CDR3 sequence (DNA): TGCGCCAGCAGCCCACCGCGGGCAGGCACTGAAGCTTTCTTT. As protein: CASSPPRAGTEAFF.

V gene TRBV4-3 combines with J gene TRBJ2-7; weak D call: TRBD1 (6 bases). Germline CDR1 and CDR2: LGHNA and YSLEER. V dropped 0 bases and J dropped 2 bases, with 14 bases sitting between them. The CDR3 loop spans 16 amino acids. The CDR3 region is CASSQDLGDIPYEQYF. The CDR3 coding sequence is TGCGCCAGCAGCCAAGATCTCGGGGACATACCCTACGAGCAGTACTTC.

The chain has TRBV2 and TRBJ2-3; a weak D match, TRBD1 (6 bases). The CDR3 has 14 amino acids. The V end was cut by 5 bases, the J end by 4 bases, with 13 bases between. CDR1 and CDR2 (germline): SNHLY, FYNNEI. The CDR3 DNA follows: TGTGCCAGCAGTAACAGGGCCGGGGCAGATACGCAGTATTTT. This translates into CASSNRAGADTQYF.

The CDR3 region is CASSLATLVGDGYTF. The DNA for the CDR3 is TGTGCCAGCAGCTTAGCAACCCTGGTAGGGGATGGCTACACCTTC. The chain recombines TRBV7-8 with TRBJ1-2; the D gene is possibly TRBD1 (5 bases). The V end was cut by 0 bases, the J end by 6 bases, with 14 bases between. The CDR3 totals 15 residues. Germline lookup yields CDR1 SGHVS and CDR2 FQNEAQ.

This chain uses TRBV4-2 with TRBJ2-5; D is possibly TRBD2 (5 bases). CDR3 length: 14 amino acids. Germline assignment: CDR1 LGHNA and CDR2 YNFKEQ. With 5 bases removed from V and 4 bases from J, the gap between germline ends came to 14 bases. The CDR3 here is CASSYRAAGETQYF. As DNA, the CDR3 is TGTGCCAGCAGCTATCGGGCGGCGGGAGAGACCCAGTACTTC.

V and J are TRBV7-2 and TRBJ2-7; no clear D. Trimming took off 5 bases at V and 6 bases at J, with 8 bases between the two ends. The CDR3 spans 11 residues. Germline V gene sequence: CDR1 SGHTA, CDR2 FQGNSA. As DNA, the CDR3 is TGTGCCAGCAGCGCCTATAGCGAGCAGTACTTC. Protein: CASSAYSEQYF.

A note on this clone: Other DNA sequences in the sample encode the same CDR3. The V and J genes are TRBV9 and TRBJ2-7; D may be TRBD1 or TRBD2 (6 bases each). The CDR3 covers 13 residues. V was pared by 3 bases and J by 4 bases, with 11 bases between. Germline V gives CDR1 SGDLS, CDR2 YYNGEE. CDR3: CASSEGGGYEQYF. As DNA, the CDR3 is TGTGCCAGCAGCGAGGGGGGTGGTTACGAGCAGTACTTC.

The chain carries TRBV21-1 and TRBJ2-1; the D call TRBD2 from the table was never checked on the DNA. TRBV21-1 is annotated as a pseudogene. The CDR3 sequence is 16 residues long. This chain's CDR3 is CASSSSAGGPINEQFF. CDR3 DNA sequence: TGTGCCAGCAGCTCCTCAGCGGGAGGGCCGATCAATGAGCAGTTCTTC.

This clone was seen only once. The gene calls are TRBV7-3 and TRBJ2-3; 9 bases agree with TRBD2. V lost 6 bases, J lost 4 bases, and 8 bases stayed unmatched. Looked up from germline, CDR1 is SGHTA and CDR2 is FQGTGA. The CDR3 has 15 amino acids. CDR3 sequence reads: CASRLTSGLADTQYF. DNA for the CDR3: TGTGCCAGCAGACTAACTAGCGGGTTGGCAGATACGCAGTATTTT.

V usage is TRBV2 and J usage is TRBJ1-2; D is undetermined. Germline CDR1 reads SNHLY; CDR2 reads FYNNEI. The V and J ends lost 8 bases and 7 bases respectively, with 8 bases between them. CDR3 size: 10 residues. The CDR3 DNA reads TGTGCCAGCTATTTGGCTGGCTACACCTTC. It is translated as CASYLAGYTF.

This sequence joins TRBV5-1 and TRBJ2-5; D remains ambiguous. Germline CDR1 SGHRS, CDR2 YFSETQ. This CDR3 comprises 14 residues. V gave up 2 bases and J gave up 2 bases, with 10 bases separating them. This CDR3 is CASSLFGDQETQYF. The CDR3 bases are TGCGCCAGCAGCTTATTTGGAGATCAAGAGACCCAGTACTTC.

CDR3 in amino acids: CASSVLSGQNSGGYTF. CDR3 sequence (DNA): TGTGCCAGCAGCGTACTTTCCGGACAGAACTCGGGTGGCTACACCTTC. This chain connects TRBV9 to TRBJ1-2; D possibly corresponds to TRBD1 (6 bases). Trimming pared 1 base from V and 7 bases from J, leaving 20 bases between. The CDR3 loop spans 16 amino acids. CDR1 SGDLS and CDR2 YYNGEE come from the germline V gene.

The chain joins TRBV11-3 to TRBJ2-7; D remains ambiguous. This CDR3 has 13 amino acids. Per the germline V gene, CDR1 is SGHNT and CDR2 is YENEEA. Deletions cut 3 bases from V and 2 bases from J, with 8 bases between. The CDR3 region is CASSFRPTYEQYF. The DNA for the CDR3 is TGTGCCAGCAGCTTCCGGCCCACCTACGAGCAGTACTTC.